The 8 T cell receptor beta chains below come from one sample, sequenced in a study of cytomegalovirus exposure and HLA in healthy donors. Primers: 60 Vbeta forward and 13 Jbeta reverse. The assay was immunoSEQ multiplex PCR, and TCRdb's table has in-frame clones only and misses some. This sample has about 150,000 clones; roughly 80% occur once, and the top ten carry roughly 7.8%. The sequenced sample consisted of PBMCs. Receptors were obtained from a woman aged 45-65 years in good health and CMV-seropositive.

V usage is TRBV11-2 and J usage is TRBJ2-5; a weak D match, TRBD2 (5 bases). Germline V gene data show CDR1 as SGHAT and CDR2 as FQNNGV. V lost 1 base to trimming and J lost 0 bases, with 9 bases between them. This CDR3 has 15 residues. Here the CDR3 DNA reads TGTGCCAGCAGCTTAGTTCTAGCCAACCAAGAGACCCAGTACTTC. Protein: CASSLVLANQETQYF.

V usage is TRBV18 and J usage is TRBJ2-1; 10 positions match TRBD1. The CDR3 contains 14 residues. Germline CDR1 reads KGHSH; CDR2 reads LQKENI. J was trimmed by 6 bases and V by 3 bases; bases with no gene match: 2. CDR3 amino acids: CASSPRDRGNEQFF. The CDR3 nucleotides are TGTGCCAGCTCACCTCGGGACAGGGGCAATGAGCAGTTCTTC.

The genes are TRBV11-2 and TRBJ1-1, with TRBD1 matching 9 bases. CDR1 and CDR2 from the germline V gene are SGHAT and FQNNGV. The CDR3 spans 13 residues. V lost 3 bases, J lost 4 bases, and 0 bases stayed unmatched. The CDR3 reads CASSLTGGTEAFF. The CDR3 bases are TGTGCCAGCAGCTTGACAGGGGGCACTGAAGCTTTCTTT.

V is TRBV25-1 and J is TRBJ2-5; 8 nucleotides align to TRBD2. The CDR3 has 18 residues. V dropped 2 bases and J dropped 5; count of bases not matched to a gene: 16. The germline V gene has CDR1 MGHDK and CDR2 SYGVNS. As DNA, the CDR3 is TGTGCCAGCAGTGAAGCCAAGTCAGGACTAGCAGTGTGGGAGACCCAGTACTTC. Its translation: CASSEAKSGLAVWETQYF. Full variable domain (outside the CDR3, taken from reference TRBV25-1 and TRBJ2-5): EADIYQTPRYLVIGTGKKITLECSQTMGHDKMYWYQQDPGMELHLIHYSYGVNSTEKGDLSSESTVSRIRTEHFPLTLESARPSHTSQYLCASSEAKSGLAVWETQYFGPGTRLLVL.

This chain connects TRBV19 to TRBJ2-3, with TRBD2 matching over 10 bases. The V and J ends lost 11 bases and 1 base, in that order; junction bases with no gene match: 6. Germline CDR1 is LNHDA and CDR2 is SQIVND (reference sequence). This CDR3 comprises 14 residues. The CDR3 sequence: CASTSGRGTDTQYF. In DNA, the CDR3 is TGTGCCTCGACTAGCGGGCGAGGCACAGATACGCAGTATTTT. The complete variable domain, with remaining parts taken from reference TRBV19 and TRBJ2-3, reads DGGITQSPKYLFRKEGQNVTLSCEQNLNHDAMYWYRQDPGQGLRLIYYSQIVNDFQKGDIAEGYSVSREKKESFPLTVTSAQKNPTAFYLCASTSGRGTDTQYFGPGTRLTVL.

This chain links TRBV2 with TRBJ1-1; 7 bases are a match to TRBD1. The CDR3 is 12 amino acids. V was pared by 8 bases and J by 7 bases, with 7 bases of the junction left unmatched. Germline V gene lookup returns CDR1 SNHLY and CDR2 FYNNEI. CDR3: CASDRQGDEAFF. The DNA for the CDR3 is TGTGCCAGCGACAGACAGGGAGATGAAGCTTTCTTT.

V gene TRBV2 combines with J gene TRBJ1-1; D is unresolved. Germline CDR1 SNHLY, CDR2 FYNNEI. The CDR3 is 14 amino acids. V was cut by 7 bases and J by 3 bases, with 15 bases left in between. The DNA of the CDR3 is TGTGCCAGCATCGAGGCCTCAGTTGACACTGAAGCTTTCTTT. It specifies CASIEASVDTEAFF.

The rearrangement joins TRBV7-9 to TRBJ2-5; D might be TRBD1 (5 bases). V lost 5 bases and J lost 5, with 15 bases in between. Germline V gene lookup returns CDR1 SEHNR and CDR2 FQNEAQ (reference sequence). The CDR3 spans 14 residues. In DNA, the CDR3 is TGTGCCAGCAGCCTAGTAGGGGTGCGGGAGACCCAGTACTTC. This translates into CASSLVGVRETQYF.